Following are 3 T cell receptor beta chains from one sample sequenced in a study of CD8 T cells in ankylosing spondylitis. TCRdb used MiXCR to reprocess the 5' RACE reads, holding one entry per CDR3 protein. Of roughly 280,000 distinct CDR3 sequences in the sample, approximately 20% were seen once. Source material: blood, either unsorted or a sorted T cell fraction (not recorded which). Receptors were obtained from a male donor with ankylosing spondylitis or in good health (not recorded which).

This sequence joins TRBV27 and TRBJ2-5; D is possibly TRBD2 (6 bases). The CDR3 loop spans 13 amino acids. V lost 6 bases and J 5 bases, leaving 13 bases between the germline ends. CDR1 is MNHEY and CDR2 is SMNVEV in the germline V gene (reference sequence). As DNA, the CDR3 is TGTGCCAGCAGGGGGACTTGGGTGGAGACCCAGTACTTC. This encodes CASRGTWVETQYF.

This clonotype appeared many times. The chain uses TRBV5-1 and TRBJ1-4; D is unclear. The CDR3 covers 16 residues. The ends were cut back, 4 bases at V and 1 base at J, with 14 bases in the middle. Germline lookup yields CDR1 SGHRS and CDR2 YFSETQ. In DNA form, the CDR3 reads TGCGCCAGCAGCCCTGGACGGAAGGGAACTAATGAAAAACTGTTTTTT. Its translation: CASSPGRKGTNEKLFF.

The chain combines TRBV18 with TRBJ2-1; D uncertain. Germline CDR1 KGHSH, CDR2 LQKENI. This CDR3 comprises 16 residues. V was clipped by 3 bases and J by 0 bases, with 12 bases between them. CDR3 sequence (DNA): TGTGCCAGCTCACCCCAGCAGCGCCTCTCCTACAATGAGCAGTTCTTC. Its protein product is CASSPQQRLSYNEQFF.